The 13 T cell receptor beta chains presented below share a single source sample, sequenced in a study of neurological immune-mediated disorders. TCRdb redid the calling of the 5' RACE reads with MiXCR, one entry per CDR3 protein. The sample carries more than 50,000 distinct CDR3 sequences, under 3.5% recorded once. What was sequenced was PBMCs. Source of these receptors: a woman aged 55-70 years with multiple sclerosis.

In its sample, this clonotype was seen many times. This sequence joins TRBV29-1 and TRBJ2-3; D gene unclear. Trimming pared 1 base from V and 0 bases from J, leaving 8 bases between. The CDR3 totals 14 residues. The V gene's germline CDR1 is SQVTM and CDR2 ANQGSEA. CDR3 DNA: TGCAGCGTTGAAGGGAGACCTAGCACAGATACGCAGTATTTT. This codes for CSVEGRPSTDTQYF.

This clonotype was counted ten times or more. This chain uses TRBV29-1 with TRBJ1-1; 12 bases are shared with TRBD1. The CDR3 runs to 14 residues. Germline V CDR1 and CDR2: SQVTM, ANQGSEA. With 8 bases clipped from V and 4 bases from J, the junction kept 8 bases outside the gene matches. The CDR3 region is CSLIPGQGATEAFF. CDR3 nucleotide sequence: TGCAGCCTTATTCCGGGACAGGGGGCCACTGAAGCTTTCTTT.

This clonotype was found many times. The chain carries TRBV3-1 and TRBJ2-6; D call uncertain. The CDR3 sequence is 19 residues long. CDR1 LGHDT and CDR2 YNNKEL come from the germline V gene (reference sequence). V was pared by 0 bases and J by 0 bases, with 15 bases between. The chain's CDR3 is CASSQDRSGRSSGANVLTF. In DNA, the CDR3 is TGTGCCAGCAGCCAAGATAGGTCAGGCCGTAGCTCTGGGGCCAACGTCCTGACTTTC. Looking up the rest from reference TRBV3-1 and TRBJ2-6 gives the full variable domain: DTAVSQTPKYLVTQMGNDKSIKCEQNLGHDTMYWYKQDSKKFLKIMFSYNNKELIINETVPNRFSPKSPDKAHLNLHINSLELGDSAVYFCASSQDRSGRSSGANVLTFGAGSRLTVL.

This clonotype has a count of ten or more. The chain uses TRBV29-1 and TRBJ2-3, with D hard to call. V was cut by 5 bases and J by 0 bases, with 9 bases left in between. The CDR3 is made up of 13 amino acids. Germline V gene sequence: CDR1 SQVTM, CDR2 ANQGSEA. In nucleotides, the CDR3 is TGCAGCGTTAGCGTTACTAGCACAGATACGCAGTATTTT. Residues: CSVSVTSTDTQYF.

This clonotype was detected ten times or more. The J gene is TRBJ2-3, the V gene TRBV12-3 or TRBV12-4; D remains ambiguous. Deletions cut 5 bases from V and 5 bases from J, with 14 bases between. The CDR3 runs 14 residues. The CDR3 protein is CASSNGQHGDTQYF. As DNA, the CDR3 is TGTGCCAGCAGTAATGGGCAGCATGGAGATACGCAGTATTTT.

This clonotype was recorded many times. This chain links TRBV12-3 or TRBV12-4 with TRBJ2-2; possibly TRBD1 for D (5 bases). The V gene lost 7 bases and the J gene lost 2 bases, with 17 bases spanning the gap. The CDR3 runs 16 residues. CDR3 in amino acids: CASIKTAFPNTGELFF. CDR3 coding DNA: TGTGCCAGCATAAAGACAGCCTTTCCAAACACCGGGGAGCTGTTTTTT.

This clonotype occurred many times. Here the CDR3 reads CASSLRQGANTIYF. The CDR3 nucleotides read TGTGCCAGCAGCCTGAGACAGGGGGCGAACACCATATATTTT. V usage is TRBV12-3 or TRBV12-4 and J usage is TRBJ1-3; 10 nucleotides align to TRBD1. The CDR3 contains 14 residues. V lost 6 bases to trimming and J lost 7 bases; unmatched junction nucleotides: 6.

This clonotype was seen at least ten times. The CDR3 DNA sequence: TGCAGTGCTAGCCCCGGACTTAGCAATCAGCCCCAGCATTTT. The encoded protein is CSASPGLSNQPQHF. The J gene is TRBJ1-5, the V gene TRBV20-1; D unresolved. Trimming cost V 3 bases and J 0 bases, with 9 bases left between them. This CDR3 spans 14 amino acids. CDR1 is DFQATT, CDR2 SNEGSKA, per germline (reference sequence).

This clonotype was seen many times. V is TRBV7-9 and J is TRBJ1-4; D remains unclear. Germline V gene data show CDR1 as SEHNR and CDR2 as FQNEAQ (reference sequence). CDR3 length: 16 residues. The V gene lost 5 bases and the J gene lost 5 bases, with 18 bases spanning the gap. The CDR3 sequence: CASSKRAAGWNEKLFF. CDR3 DNA sequence: TGTGCCAGCAGCAAAAGAGCGGCCGGCTGGAATGAAAAACTGTTTTTT.

This clonotype appeared a few times. This chain links TRBV6-5 with TRBJ1-6; D not certain. CDR3 size: 14 residues. In germline, CDR1 is MNHEY, CDR2 SVGAGI. Trimming shortened V by 7 bases and J by 5 bases, and 12 bases separated the two germline ends. Written as DNA, the CDR3 is TGTGCCAGCACGCGGGGAGTCAATAATTCACCCCTCCACTTT. Translating it yields CASTRGVNNSPLHF.

Ten or more counts support this clonotype. The chain couples TRBV12-3 or TRBV12-4 to TRBJ2-2, with D maybe TRBD2 (5 bases). This CDR3 is built from 13 residues. Trimming removed 5 bases from V and 7 bases from J, with 11 bases in between. The CDR3 reads CASSPGLVGELFF. The CDR3, as DNA: TGTGCCAGCAGTCCTGGACTGGTCGGGGAGCTGTTTTTT.

This clonotype came up many times. The V call is TRBV12-3 or TRBV12-4, the J call TRBJ1-1; 10 positions match TRBD1. The V gene end was trimmed by 6 bases and the J gene end by 5 bases; junction bases not matched to a gene: 9. The CDR3 runs to 15 residues. The CDR3 DNA sequence: TGTGCCAGCAGGCATAACGACAGGGGGCAAACTGAAGCTTTCTTT. Its protein is CASRHNDRGQTEAFF.

This clonotype has at least ten counts. The chain combines TRBV4-1 with TRBJ2-5; 9 bases line up with TRBD2. This CDR3 region has 18 residues. Per the germline V gene, CDR1 is MGHRA and CDR2 is YSYEKL. V was pared by 2 bases and J by 3 bases, with 13 bases of the junction left unmatched. CDR3 nucleotide sequence: TGCGCCAGCAGCCAATCCCGGCTAGCGGGGATTTCGGAAGAGACCCAGTACTTC. Its protein is CASSQSRLAGISEETQYF.